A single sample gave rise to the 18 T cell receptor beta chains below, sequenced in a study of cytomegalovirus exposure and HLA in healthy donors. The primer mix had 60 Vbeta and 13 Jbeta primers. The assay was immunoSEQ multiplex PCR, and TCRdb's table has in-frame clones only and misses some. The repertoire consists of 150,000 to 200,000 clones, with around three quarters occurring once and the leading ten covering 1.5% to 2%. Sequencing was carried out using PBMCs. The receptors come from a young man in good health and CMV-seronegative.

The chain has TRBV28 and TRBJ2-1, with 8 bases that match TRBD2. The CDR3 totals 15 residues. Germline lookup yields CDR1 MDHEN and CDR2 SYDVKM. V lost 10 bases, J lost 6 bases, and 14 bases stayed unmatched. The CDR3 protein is CATQPGLEITNEQFF. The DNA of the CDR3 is TGTGCCACCCAACCGGGACTAGAGATAACCAATGAGCAGTTCTTC.

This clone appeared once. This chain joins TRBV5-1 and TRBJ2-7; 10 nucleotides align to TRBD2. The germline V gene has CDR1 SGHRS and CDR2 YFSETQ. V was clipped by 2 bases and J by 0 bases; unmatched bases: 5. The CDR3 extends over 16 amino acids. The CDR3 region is CASSLRSSGSSYEQYF. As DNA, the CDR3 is TGCGCCAGCAGCTTACGGTCTAGCGGGAGCTCCTACGAGCAGTACTTC.

The CDR3, as DNA: TGTGCCGCGGGACTCACAACCTACGAGCAGTACTTC. Its protein product is CAAGLTTYEQYF. The chain carries TRBV30 and TRBJ2-7; D perhaps matches TRBD2 (6 bases). Trimming took 8 bases from V and 2 from J, leaving 13 bases between them. The CDR3 is 12 amino acids. Germline lookup yields CDR1 GTSNPN and CDR2 SVGIG (reference sequence).

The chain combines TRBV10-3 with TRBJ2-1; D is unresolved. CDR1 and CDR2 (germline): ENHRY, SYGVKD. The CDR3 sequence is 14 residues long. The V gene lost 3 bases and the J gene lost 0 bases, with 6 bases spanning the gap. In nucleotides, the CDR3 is TGTGCCATCAGTGATTCAGGCTCCTACAATGAGCAGTTCTTC. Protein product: CAISDSGSYNEQFF.

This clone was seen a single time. The CDR3 DNA reads TGTGCCAGCAGCTTAGATGCCGCGGGATATACGCAGTATTTT. It codes for CASSLDAAGYTQYF. The chain uses TRBV11-2 and TRBJ2-3; D is perhaps TRBD2 (6 bases). This CDR3 contains 14 residues. CDR1 SGHAT and CDR2 FQNNGV come from the germline V gene. The germline V and J ends were trimmed by 0 bases and 7 bases, with 11 bases remaining between them.

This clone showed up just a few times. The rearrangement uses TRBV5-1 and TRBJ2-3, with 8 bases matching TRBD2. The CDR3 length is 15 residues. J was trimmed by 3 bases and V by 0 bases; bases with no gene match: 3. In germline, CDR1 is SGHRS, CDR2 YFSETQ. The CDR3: CASSLEVAGTDTQYF. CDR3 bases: TGCGCCAGCAGCTTGGAAGTAGCGGGGACAGATACGCAGTATTTT.

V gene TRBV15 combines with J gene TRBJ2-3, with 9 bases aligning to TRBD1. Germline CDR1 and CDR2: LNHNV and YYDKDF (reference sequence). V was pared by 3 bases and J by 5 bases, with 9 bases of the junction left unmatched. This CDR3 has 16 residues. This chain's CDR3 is CATSSPGQGPGDTQYF. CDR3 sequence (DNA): TGTGCCACCAGCAGCCCTGGACAGGGGCCGGGAGATACGCAGTATTTT. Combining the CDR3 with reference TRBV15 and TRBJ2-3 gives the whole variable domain DAMVIQNPRYQVTQFGKPVTLSCSQTLNHNVMYWYQQKSSQAPKLLFHYYDKDFNNEADTPDNFQSRRPNTSFCFLDIRSPGLGDTAMYLCATSSPGQGPGDTQYFGPGTRLTVL.

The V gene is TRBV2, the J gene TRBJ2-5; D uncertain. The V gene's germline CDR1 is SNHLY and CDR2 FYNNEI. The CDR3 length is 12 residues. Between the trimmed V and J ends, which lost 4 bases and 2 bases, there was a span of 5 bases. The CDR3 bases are TGTGCCAGCAGTGGGCTGCAAGAGACCCAGTACTTC. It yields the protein CASSGLQETQYF.

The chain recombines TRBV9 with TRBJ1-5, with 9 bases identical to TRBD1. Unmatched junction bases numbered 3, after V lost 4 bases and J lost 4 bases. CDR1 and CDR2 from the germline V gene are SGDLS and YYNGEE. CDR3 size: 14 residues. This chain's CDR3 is CASSPGQGNQPQHF. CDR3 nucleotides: TGTGCCAGCAGCCCGGGACAGGGAAATCAGCCCCAGCATTTT.

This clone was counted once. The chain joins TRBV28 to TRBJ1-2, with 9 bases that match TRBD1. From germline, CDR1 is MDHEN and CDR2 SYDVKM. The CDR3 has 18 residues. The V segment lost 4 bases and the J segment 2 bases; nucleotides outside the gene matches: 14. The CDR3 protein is CASSSGGGLGTGNYGYTF. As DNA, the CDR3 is TGTGCCAGCAGTTCTGGTGGGGGACTAGGGACAGGGAACTATGGCTACACCTTC.

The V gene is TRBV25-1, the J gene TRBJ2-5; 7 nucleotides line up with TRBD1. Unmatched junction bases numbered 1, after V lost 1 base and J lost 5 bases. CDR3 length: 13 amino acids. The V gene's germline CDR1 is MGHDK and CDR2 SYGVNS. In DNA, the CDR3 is TGTGCCAGCAGTGAATCGACAGGGGAGACCCAGTACTTC. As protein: CASSESTGETQYF.

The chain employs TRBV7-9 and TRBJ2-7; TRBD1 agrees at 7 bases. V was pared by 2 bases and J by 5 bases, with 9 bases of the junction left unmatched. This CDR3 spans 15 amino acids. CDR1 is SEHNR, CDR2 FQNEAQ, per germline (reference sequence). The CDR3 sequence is CASSLTTTGRDEQYF. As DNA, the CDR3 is TGTGCCAGCAGCTTAACCACGACAGGGAGAGACGAGCAGTACTTC.

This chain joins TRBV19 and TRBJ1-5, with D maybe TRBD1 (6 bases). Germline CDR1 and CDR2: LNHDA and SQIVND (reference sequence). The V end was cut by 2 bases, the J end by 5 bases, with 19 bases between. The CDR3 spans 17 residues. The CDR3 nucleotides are TGTGCCAGTAGTATACACTGGGTACAGGGCTCTTATCAGCCCCAGCATTTT. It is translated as CASSIHWVQGSYQPQHF.

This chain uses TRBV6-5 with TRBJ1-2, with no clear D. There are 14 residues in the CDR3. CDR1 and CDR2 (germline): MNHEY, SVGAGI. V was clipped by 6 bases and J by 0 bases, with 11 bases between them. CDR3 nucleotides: TGTGCCAGCAGCCCCTTTGGAGCTAACTATGGCTACACCTTC. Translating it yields CASSPFGANYGYTF.

The DNA of the CDR3 is TGTGCCAGCAGTACGACGACAGGGAAGTCAGGAAACACCATATATTTT. Amino acid sequence: CASSTTTGKSGNTIYF. The chain employs TRBV28 and TRBJ1-3; 7 nucleotides line up with TRBD1. CDR3 size: 16 residues. Germline values: CDR1 MDHEN, CDR2 SYDVKM. V lost 5 bases, J lost 4 bases, and 11 bases stayed unmatched.

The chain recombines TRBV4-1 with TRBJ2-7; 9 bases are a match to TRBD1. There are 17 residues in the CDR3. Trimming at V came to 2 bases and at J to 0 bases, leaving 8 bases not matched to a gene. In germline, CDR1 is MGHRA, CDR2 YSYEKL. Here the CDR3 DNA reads TGCGCCAGCAGCCAACCTACAGGGGGCAAGGGCTCCTACGAGCAGTACTTC. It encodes CASSQPTGGKGSYEQYF.

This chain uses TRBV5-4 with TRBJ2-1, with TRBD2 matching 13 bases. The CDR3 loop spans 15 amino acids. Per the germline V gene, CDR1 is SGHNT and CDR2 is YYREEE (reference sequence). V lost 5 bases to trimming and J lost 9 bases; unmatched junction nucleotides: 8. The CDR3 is CASSPTSGRASEQFF. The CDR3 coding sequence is TGTGCCAGCAGTCCCACTAGCGGGAGGGCCAGTGAGCAGTTCTTC. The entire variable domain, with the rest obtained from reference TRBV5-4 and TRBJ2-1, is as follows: ETGVTQSPTHLIKTRGQQVTLRCSSQSGHNTVSWYQQALGQGPQFIFQYYREEENGRGNFPPRFSGLQFPNYSSELNVNALELDDSALYLCASSPTSGRASEQFFGPGTRLTVL.

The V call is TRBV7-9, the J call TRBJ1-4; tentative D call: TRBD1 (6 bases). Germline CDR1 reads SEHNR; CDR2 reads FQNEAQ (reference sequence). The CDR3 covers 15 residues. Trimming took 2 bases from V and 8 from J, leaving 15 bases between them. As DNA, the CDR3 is TGTGCCAGCAGCTTATTCTTACAGGGAGGGGAAAAACTGTTTTTT. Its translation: CASSLFLQGGEKLFF.